A selection of T cell receptor beta chains follows, all from one sample in a study of shared T cell receptors in the human thymus. Here immunoSEQ multiplex PCR was the method, and the copy in TCRdb shows in-frame clones only, minus some. The table has 700,000 to 750,000 clones, 80% to 90% seen once. These data also formed part of another study, on human thymus T cells.

The sample taken for sequencing was thymocytes. The origin of the receptors is a girl under two years old with a congenital heart defect. Each CDR3 is given with its conserved first and last residue. Fields, in order: J gene, D gene, V gene, clone size, CDR3 protein, CDR3 DNA. D genes are given only for firm matches. Expanded clones are given a class, and other clones once, few, many or no size at all.

>TRBJ1-4|-|TRBV21-1|-
CASSKSAGTVEKLFF
TGTGCCAGCAGCAAATCAGCAGGGACTGTGGAAAAACTGTTTTTT
>TRBJ2-7|-|TRBV7-2|-
CASSQQRDFRYEQYF
TGTGCCAGCAGCCAACAAAGGGACTTCAGATACGAGCAGTACTTC
>TRBJ2-1|-|TRBV5-6|-
CASSPPNRTERNEQFF
TGTGCCAGCAGCCCCCCAAACCGGACGGAGCGGAATGAGCAGTTCTTC
>TRBJ2-4|TRBD1|TRBV19|-
CASSIRGQGTYF
TGTGCCAGTAGTATAAGGGGACAGGGCACCTACTTC
>TRBJ2-2|-|TRBV5-6|-
CASSWAIPVRTGELFF
TGTGCCAGCAGCTGGGCGATACCCGTTCGGACCGGGGAGCTGTTTTTT
>TRBJ1-5|-|TRBV23-1|few
CASSQRGNNQPQHF
TGCGCCAGCAGTCAACGGGGGAACAATCAGCCCCAGCATTTT
>TRBJ2-3|TRBD2|TRBV28|-
CASSLLAGGLKDSTDTQYF
TGTGCCAGCAGTCTACTAGCGGGGGGGCTTAAGGATTCCACAGATACGCAGTATTTT
>TRBJ2-3|TRBD2|TRBV6-1|-
CASSAGLAGAVGTQYF
TGTGCCAGCAGTGCCGGACTAGCGGGGGCTGTTGGTACGCAGTATTTT
>TRBJ2-5|TRBD1|TRBV4-3|-
CASSQLHPGQGRETQYF
TGCGCCAGCAGCCAATTACACCCGGGACAGGGCCGCGAGACCCAGTACTTC
>TRBJ2-1|-|TRBV5-6|-
CASSLSNEQFF
TGTGCCAGCAGCTTGTCTAATGAGCAGTTCTTC
>TRBJ2-1|TRBD1|TRBV28|-
CASTPTGRDRAYNEQFF
TGTGCCAGCACCCCGACCGGTCGGGACAGGGCCTACAATGAGCAGTTCTTC
>TRBJ2-3|TRBD2|TRBV4-1|-
CASSQERGTDTQYF
TGCGCCAGCAGCCAAGAGCGGGGGACAGATACGCAGTATTTT
>TRBJ2-5|-|TRBV27|-
CASSFRGYQETQYF
TGTGCCAGCAGTTTCCGGGGGTACCAAGAGACCCAGTACTTC
>TRBJ2-5|-|TRBV20-1|-
CSAPSGETQYF
TGCAGTGCCCCAAGCGGGGAGACCCAGTACTTC
>TRBJ1-1|-|TRBV5-8|-
CASSGRRGSEAFF
TGTGCCAGCAGCGGAAGAAGGGGGAGTGAAGCTTTCTTT
>TRBJ1-2|TRBD1|TRBV5-5|-
CASSFAQGGPNYGYTF
TGTGCCAGCAGCTTTGCTCAAGGGGGCCCTAACTATGGCTACACCTTC